This T cell receptor beta chain was obtained from a study of T cells after posttransplantation cyclophosphamide. Assay: immunoSEQ multiplex PCR; the TCRdb copy retains only in-frame clones and omits some. This table holds tens of thousands of clones, 70% to 90% found once. Trimming took 5 bases from V and 0 from J, leaving 17 bases between them. Germline V lookup: CDR1 ENHRY, CDR2 SYGVKD. The CDR3 contains 18 residues. The rearrangement uses TRBV10-3 and TRBJ2-6; the D gene is possibly TRBD2 (5 bases). The receptor's source is a man over 45. The material sequenced was PBMCs. CDR3 DNA sequence: TGTGCCATCAGTCAACACGGGCGGGTGATCTCTGGGGCCAACGTCCTGACTTTC. It translates to CAISQHGRVISGANVLTF.